This T cell receptor beta chain was captured by sequencing in a study of spatial heterogeneity in lung cancer (dated by TCRdb to between 2018 and 2021). For the study in its entirety: More beta-chain than alpha-chain transcripts were consistently detected, likely reflecting higher beta-chain transcript abundance. TCR transcript counts in tumor regions correlated strongly with a T cell transcriptional module score from matched bulk RNA-seq. In the raw uncorrected reads, each unique combination of TCR and UMI appeared on average more than ten times. The study quantitatively compared TCR alpha and beta repertoires across multiple tumor regions, matched nontumor lung and blood in non-small cell lung cancer. TCR repertoire features were related to nonsynonymous mutation counts determined by whole-exome sequencing of tumor tissue. At surgery, both alpha and beta chains were TCR-sequenced in fewer than 250 tumor regions, over 61 matched nontumor lung samples and a few dozen PBMC samples.

On the study overall, not on this receptor specifically: Counts of ubiquitous and regional expanded TCRs correlated with counts of ubiquitous and regional nonsynonymous mutations, respectively. Additional single-cell paired TCR alpha and beta sequencing was considered necessary to confirm, at a functional level, the hypothesis that regional TCRs recognize regional mutations. The tumor nonsynonymous mutation count correlated with the number of expanded alpha and beta TCRs within the tumor. TCR-seq coverage of tumor T cells was estimated to be only around 7% for alpha chains and roughly 13% for beta chains.

The time point label on this specimen signifies: sample taken at primary tumor resection. The donors were 72 patients from the lung TRACERx cohort who had early-stage, untreated non-small cell lung cancer. TCR sequencing used whole RNA extracted from tumor and nontumor lung tissue, or from cryopreserved PBMC samples, without cell sorting. Only patients with enough RNA available from two or more tumor regions were chosen for TCR sequencing. Before being selected, tumor and adjacent nontumor lung specimens were reviewed by a lung pathologist. This clonotype has a count of ten or more. Its cognate antigen has yet to be identified. Per-base qualities were not stored, and no clone one base away is much larger. The germline V gene encodes CDR1 GTSNPN and CDR2 SVGIG (reference sequence). Counted from cysteine to phenylalanine, this CDR3 has 14 amino acids. The sequence is cut down to CDR3 DNA, 42 bases in frame from base 1. The V end loses 3 bases and the J end loses 4 bases, and a stretch of 15 bases separates them.

To prepare the library, 5' RACE was applied. TCRdb names NextSeq 500 as the instrument used. The TCR library protocol attached a unique molecular identifier to each TCR cDNA molecule to allow correction of PCR and sequencing errors. Per the original workflow: TCR identification, UMI-based error correction and CDR3 extraction were all carried out with Decombinator tools. TCRs above a frequency of 2 per 1,000, corresponding to the top 1% of the tumor frequency distribution, were defined as expanded. Expanded tumor TCRs statistically deemed absent (corrected P<0.05) from at least one tumor region were classed as regional, and all other expanded tumor TCRs were classed as ubiquitous. Rényi diversity was computed with the R vegan package after subsampling each repertoire 100 times to 5,000 TCRs. CDR3 similarity networks were built from amino acid triplet string-kernel similarity, connecting CDR3s with pairwise similarity above 0.82. TCRdb reprocessing: public reads trimmed at Q25 with fastp, clones called with MiXCR, in-frame beta chains kept. Entries that share a CDR3 protein sequence are merged under the most common genes and DNA. The V and J calls and clone size come from TCRdb's table, not from the authors' own analysis. The sample data list fewer than 13,000 distinct CDR3 sequences, and roughly 12% of these were observed just once. Approximately 39% of the sample is held by the ten biggest clonotypes.

This specimen consisted of lung tumor tissue, obtained at surgery. This sequence was found in a male donor with early-stage non-small cell lung cancer. The chain joins TRBV30 to TRBJ1-2, with no D gene named confidently. The CDR3 region reads CAWRGKAPPYGYTF. At the DNA level, the sequence is TGTGCCTGGAGGGGGAAGGCCCCTCCCTATGGCTACACCTTC.